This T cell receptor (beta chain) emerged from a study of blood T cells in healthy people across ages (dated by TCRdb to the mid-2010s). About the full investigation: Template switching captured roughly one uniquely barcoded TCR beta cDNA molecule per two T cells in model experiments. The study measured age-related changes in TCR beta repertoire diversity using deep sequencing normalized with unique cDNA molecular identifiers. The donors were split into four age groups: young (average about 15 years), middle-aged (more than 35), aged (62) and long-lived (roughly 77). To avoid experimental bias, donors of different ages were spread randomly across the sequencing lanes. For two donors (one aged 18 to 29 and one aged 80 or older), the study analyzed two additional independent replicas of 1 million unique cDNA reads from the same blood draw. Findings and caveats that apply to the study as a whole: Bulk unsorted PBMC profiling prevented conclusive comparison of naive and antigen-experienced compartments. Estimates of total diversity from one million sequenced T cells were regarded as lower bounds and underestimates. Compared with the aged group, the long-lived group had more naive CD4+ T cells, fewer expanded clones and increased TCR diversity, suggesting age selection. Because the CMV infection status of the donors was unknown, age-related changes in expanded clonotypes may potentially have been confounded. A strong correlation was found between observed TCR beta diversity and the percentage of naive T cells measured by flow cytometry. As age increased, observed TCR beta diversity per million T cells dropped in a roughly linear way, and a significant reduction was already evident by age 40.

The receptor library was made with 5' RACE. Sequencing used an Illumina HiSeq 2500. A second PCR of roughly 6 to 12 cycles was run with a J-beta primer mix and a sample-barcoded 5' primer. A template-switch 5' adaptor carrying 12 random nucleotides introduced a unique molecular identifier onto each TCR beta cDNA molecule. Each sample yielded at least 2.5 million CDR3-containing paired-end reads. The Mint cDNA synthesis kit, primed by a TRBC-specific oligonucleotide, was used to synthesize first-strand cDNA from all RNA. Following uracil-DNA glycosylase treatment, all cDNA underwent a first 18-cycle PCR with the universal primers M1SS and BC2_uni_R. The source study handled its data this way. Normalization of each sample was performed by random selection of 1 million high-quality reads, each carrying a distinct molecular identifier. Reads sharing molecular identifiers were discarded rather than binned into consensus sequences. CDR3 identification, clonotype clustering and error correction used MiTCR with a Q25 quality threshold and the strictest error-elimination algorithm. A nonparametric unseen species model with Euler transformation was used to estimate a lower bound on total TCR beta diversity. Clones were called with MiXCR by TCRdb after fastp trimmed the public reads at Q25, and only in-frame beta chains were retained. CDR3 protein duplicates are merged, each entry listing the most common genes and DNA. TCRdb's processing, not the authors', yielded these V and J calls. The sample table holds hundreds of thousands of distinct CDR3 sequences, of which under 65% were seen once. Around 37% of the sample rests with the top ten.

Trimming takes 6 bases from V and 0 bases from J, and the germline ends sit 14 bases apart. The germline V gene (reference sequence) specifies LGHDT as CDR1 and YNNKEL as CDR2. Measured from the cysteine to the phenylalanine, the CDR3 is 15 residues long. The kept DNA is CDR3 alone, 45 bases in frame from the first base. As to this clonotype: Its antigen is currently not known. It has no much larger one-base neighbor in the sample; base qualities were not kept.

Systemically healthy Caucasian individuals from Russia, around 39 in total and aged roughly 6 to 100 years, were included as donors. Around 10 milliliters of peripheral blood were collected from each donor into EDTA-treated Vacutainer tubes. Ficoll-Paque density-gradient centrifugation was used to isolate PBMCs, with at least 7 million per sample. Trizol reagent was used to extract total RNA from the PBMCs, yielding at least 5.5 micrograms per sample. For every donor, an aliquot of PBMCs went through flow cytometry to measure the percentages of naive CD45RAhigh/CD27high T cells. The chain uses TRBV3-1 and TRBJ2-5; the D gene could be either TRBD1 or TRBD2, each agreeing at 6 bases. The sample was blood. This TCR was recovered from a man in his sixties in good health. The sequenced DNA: TGTGCCAGCAGTCCGGGGGCCATCAACCAAGAGACCCAGTACTTC. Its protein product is CASSPGAINQETQYF.